The 18 T cell receptor beta chains in this list originate from one sample, sequenced in a study of blood T cell repertoires in COVID-19. Assay used: immunoSEQ multiplex PCR; TCRdb lists only in-frame clones, some missing. This sample has some 230,000 clones, with about 80% found just once. Sequenced input: peripheral blood. The source of these receptors is a woman aged 55-69 years with acute or convalescent COVID-19.

Remarks on this clone: The same CDR3 also results from other DNA sequences found in this sample. This chain joins TRBV6-5 and TRBJ1-2, with 7 bases identical to TRBD1. CDR1 MNHEY and CDR2 SVGAGI come from the germline V gene. Unmatched junction bases numbered 6, after V lost 8 bases and J lost 6 bases. The CDR3 covers 12 residues. The CDR3 here is CASRGTADGYTF. CDR3 nucleotide sequence: TGTGCCAGCCGGGGGACAGCCGATGGCTACACCTTC.

The gene calls are TRBV10-3 and TRBJ2-2; 10 bases align to TRBD1. This CDR3 comprises 14 residues. The junction had 5 bases not matched to a gene; V was cut back by 10 bases and J by 3 bases. The germline V gene has CDR1 ENHRY and CDR2 SYGVKD. The DNA of the CDR3 is TGTGCCACTGGACAGGGGGGCTACACCGGGGAGCTGTTTTTT. Translation: CATGQGGYTGELFF.

The chain recombines TRBV5-1 with TRBJ2-1, with D possibly TRBD2 on 6 matching bases. V lost 1 base to trimming and J lost 10 bases, with 12 bases between them. This CDR3 has 13 amino acids. Per germline, CDR1 SGHRS and CDR2 YFSETQ. CDR3 DNA: TGCGCCAGCAGCTTGACACTAGCAGGAGAGCAGTTCTTC. This gives the protein CASSLTLAGEQFF.

This chain joins TRBV5-6 and TRBJ1-2; TRBD1 aligns across 8 bases. The CDR3 spans 17 residues. Germline CDR1 and CDR2: SGHDT and YYEEEE. V lost 4 bases, J lost 1 base, and 12 bases stayed unmatched. CDR3 DNA sequence: TGTGCCAGCAGCCGGGGACAGGCCGGCATAGTTAACTATGGCTACACCTTC. Its protein is CASSRGQAGIVNYGYTF. Variable domain in full (rest from reference TRBV5-6 and TRBJ1-2): DAGVTQSPTHLIKTRGQQVTLRCSPKSGHDTVSWYQQALGQGPQFIFQYYEEEERQRGNFPDRFSGHQFPNYSSELNVNALLLGDSALYLCASSRGQAGIVNYGYTFGSGTRLTVV.

A single count supports this clone. The chain uses TRBV7-3 and TRBJ2-1; D is unresolved. The CDR3 runs 13 residues. Germline V lookup: CDR1 SGHTA, CDR2 FQGTGA. V lost 3 bases, J lost 6 bases, and 9 bases lay in between. CDR3 region: CASSLTLGNEQFF. CDR3 DNA sequence: TGTGCCAGCAGCTTGACTTTAGGCAATGAGCAGTTCTTC.

The chain is built from TRBV5-1 and TRBJ1-4; tentative D call: TRBD1 (5 bases). Trimming shortened V by 2 bases and J by 2 bases, and 7 bases separated the two germline ends. Germline CDR1 reads SGHRS; CDR2 reads YFSETQ. CDR3 length: 14 residues. This chain's CDR3 is CASSFSGTNEKLFF. The CDR3 DNA reads as TGCGCCAGCAGCTTTTCAGGGACTAATGAAAAACTGTTTTTT. Full variable domain (outside the CDR3, taken from reference TRBV5-1 and TRBJ1-4): KAGVTQTPRYLIKTRGQQVTLSCSPISGHRSVSWYQQTPGQGLQFLFEYFSETQRNKGNFPGRFSGRQFSNSRSEMNVSTLELGDSALYLCASSFSGTNEKLFFGSGTQLSVL.

This clone was observed a few times. The V call is TRBV5-4, the J call TRBJ1-1; TRBD1 matches at 7 bases. Trimming cost V 4 bases and J 3 bases; bases outside gene matches: 9. Germline V CDR1 and CDR2: SGHNT, YYREEE (reference sequence). CDR3 length equals 15 residues. The DNA of the CDR3 is TGTGCCAGCAGCCCCCCTCCGGGGACAGACACTGAAGCTTTCTTT. Translated: CASSPPPGTDTEAFF.

The V call is TRBV9, the J call TRBJ2-1; D gene uncertain. The CDR3 totals 9 residues. CDR1 is SGDLS, CDR2 YYNGEE, per germline. The CDR3 region has the DNA TGTGCTAGTGGTGAAGAGCAGTTCTTC. Translated: CASGEEQFF.

V usage is TRBV5-1 and J usage is TRBJ2-7, with D hard to call. Germline V gene sequence: CDR1 SGHRS, CDR2 YFSETQ. The CDR3 extends over 15 amino acids. V was clipped by 0 bases and J by 1 base, with 11 bases between them. The chain's CDR3 is CASSLGPTASYEQYF. DNA for the CDR3: TGCGCCAGCAGCTTGGGGCCAACCGCTTCCTACGAGCAGTACTTC.

The chain carries TRBV30 and TRBJ1-4, with D tentatively TRBD1 (5 bases). Deletions cut 3 bases from V and 8 bases from J, with 7 bases between. The germline V gene encodes CDR1 GTSNPN and CDR2 SVGIG (reference sequence). This CDR3 spans 11 amino acids. CDR3 in DNA: TGTGCCTGGAGCCGACAGGAAAAACTGTTTTTT. The encoded protein is CAWSRQEKLFF.

This chain connects TRBV5-1 to TRBJ2-7; TRBD1 matches at 8 bases. With V trimmed by 3 bases and J by 7 bases, 9 bases remained unmatched. Germline assignment: CDR1 SGHRS and CDR2 YFSETQ. The CDR3 has 14 residues. Here the CDR3 reads CASSSGTGKVEQYF. CDR3 coding DNA: TGCGCCAGCAGCTCCGGGACAGGCAAAGTGGAGCAGTACTTC.

CDR3 DNA sequence: TGCGCCAGCAGTCGCCAGGTCGAGGGAGACGAGCAGTACTTC. Its translation: CASSRQVEGDEQYF. The chain recombines TRBV4-3 with TRBJ2-7, with D possibly matching TRBD2 (5 bases). CDR1 LGHNA and CDR2 YSLEER come from the germline V gene. The CDR3 runs to 14 residues. Trimming removed 6 bases from V and 5 bases from J, with 17 bases in between.

This rearrangement joins TRBV27 to TRBJ1-5; D is perhaps TRBD1 (6 bases). Between the trimmed V and J ends, which lost 5 bases and 0 bases, there was a span of 20 bases. Germline CDR1 MNHEY, CDR2 SMNVEV (reference sequence). This CDR3 comprises 18 residues. CDR3 nucleotides: TGTGCCAGCAGTCCACATTTGGGGGCAGGGGCTAGCAATCAGCCCCAGCATTTT. This translates into CASSPHLGAGASNQPQHF.

The V gene is TRBV6-1, the J gene TRBJ2-5; 8 bases align to TRBD2. Trimming at V came to 2 bases and at J to 10 bases, leaving 6 bases not matched to a gene. The CDR3 consists of 13 residues. Germline CDR1 is MNHNS and CDR2 is SASEGT. The CDR3 sequence is CASSESLAAFQYF. CDR3 in DNA: TGTGCCAGCAGTGAATCACTAGCGGCGTTCCAGTACTTC.

This clone came up once. The chain couples TRBV15 to TRBJ2-3; no reliable D call. Germline V gene sequence: CDR1 LNHNV, CDR2 YYDKDF (reference sequence). This CDR3 contains 13 residues. The germline V and J ends were trimmed by 0 bases and 6 bases, with 7 bases remaining between them. The DNA for the CDR3 is TGTGCCACCAGCAGAGAGACGAGGGATACGCAGTATTTT. It is translated as CATSRETRDTQYF.

The rearrangement uses TRBV9 and TRBJ1-6, with D possibly matching TRBD1 (5 bases). The V gene lost 0 bases and the J gene lost 5 bases, with 6 bases spanning the gap. This CDR3 spans 14 amino acids. Germline lookup yields CDR1 SGDLS and CDR2 YYNGEE. The CDR3 protein is CASSVVGDNSPLHF. The CDR3 DNA reads as TGTGCCAGCAGCGTAGTAGGGGATAATTCACCCCTCCACTTT. Using reference TRBV9 and TRBJ1-6 for the parts outside the CDR3, the full variable domain is DSGVTQTPKHLITATGQRVTLRCSPRSGDLSVYWYQQSLDQGLQFLIQYYNGEERAKGNILERFSAQQFPDLHSELNLSSLELGDSALYFCASSVVGDNSPLHFGNGTRLTVT.

The V and J genes are TRBV19 and TRBJ1-1, with D unclear. CDR3 length: 13 residues. The germline CDR1 and CDR2 sequences are LNHDA and SQIVND (reference sequence). V dropped 5 bases and J dropped 2 bases, with 9 bases sitting between them. DNA of the CDR3: TGTGCCAGTAGTTCCGCCACAAACACTGAAGCTTTCTTT. This codes for CASSSATNTEAFF.

This clone was seen a handful of times. This chain joins TRBV15 and TRBJ1-3, with D possibly TRBD1 on 5 matching bases. The CDR3 covers 18 residues. The germline CDR1 and CDR2 sequences are LNHNV and YYDKDF (reference sequence). Deletions cut 3 bases from V and 1 base from J, with 19 bases between. The CDR3: CATSRGLFRDLSGNTIYF. In DNA form, the CDR3 reads TGTGCCACCAGCAGGGGACTGTTCAGGGATCTGTCTGGAAACACCATATATTTT.